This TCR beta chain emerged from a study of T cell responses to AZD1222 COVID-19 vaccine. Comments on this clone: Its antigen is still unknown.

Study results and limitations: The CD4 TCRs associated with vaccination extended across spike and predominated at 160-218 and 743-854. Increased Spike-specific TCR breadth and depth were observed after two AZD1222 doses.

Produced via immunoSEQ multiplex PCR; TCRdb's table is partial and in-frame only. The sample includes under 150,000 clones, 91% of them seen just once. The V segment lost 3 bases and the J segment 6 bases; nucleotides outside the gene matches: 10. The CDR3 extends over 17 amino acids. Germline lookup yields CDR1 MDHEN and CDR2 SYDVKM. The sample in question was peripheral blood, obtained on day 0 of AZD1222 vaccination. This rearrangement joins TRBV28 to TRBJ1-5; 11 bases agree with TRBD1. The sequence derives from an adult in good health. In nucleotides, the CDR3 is TGTGCCAGCAGTTTGGGAGACGGGACAGGGGGGGTTCAGCCCCAGCATTTT. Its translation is CASSLGDGTGGVQPQHF.